These 17 T cell receptor beta chains were all obtained from the same sample, sequenced in a study of blood T cell repertoires in COVID-19. Some clones are missing from TCRdb's copy, which holds only in-frame ones; the method was immunoSEQ multiplex PCR. The sample includes 100,000 to 150,000 clones, about 88% of them seen just once. What was sequenced was peripheral blood. The receptor source for this set is a human donor in a cohort sampled during active COVID-19.

The V and J genes are TRBV28 and TRBJ1-1; D remains ambiguous. Germline CDR1 is MDHEN and CDR2 is SYDVKM. The CDR3 sequence is 14 residues long. V lost 6 bases, J lost 6 bases, and 17 bases lay in between. CDR3 DNA sequence: TGTGCCAGCAGCTCATCACTGGGGAGTTCTGAAGCTTTCTTT. This encodes CASSSSLGSSEAFF. Variable domain in full (rest from reference TRBV28 and TRBJ1-1): DVKVTQSSRYLVKRTGEKVFLECVQDMDHENMFWYRQDPGLGLRLIYFSYDVKMKEKGDIPEGYSVSREKKERFSLILESASTNQTSMYLCASSSSLGSSEAFFGQGTRLTVV.

This clone was seen just once. The rearrangement joins TRBV6-6 to TRBJ1-1; D is perhaps TRBD1 (5 bases). The CDR3 loop spans 15 amino acids. The ends were cut back, 5 bases at V and 0 bases at J, with 13 bases in the middle. Germline V gene lookup returns CDR1 MNHNY and CDR2 SVGAGI (reference sequence). CDR3 bases: TGTGCCAGCAGTCCCGGGGGATACATGAACACTGAAGCTTTCTTT. Its translation: CASSPGGYMNTEAFF.

The rearrangement links TRBV9 to TRBJ1-5; D unclear. With 0 bases removed from V and 1 base from J, the gap between germline ends came to 5 bases. The CDR3 runs 14 residues. Per germline, CDR1 SGDLS and CDR2 YYNGEE. CDR3 residues: CASSVGLSNQPQHF. The CDR3 DNA follows: TGTGCCAGCAGCGTAGGGCTCAGCAATCAGCCCCAGCATTTT.

The chain carries TRBV19 and TRBJ1-5; 10 bases fit TRBD1. CDR1 is LNHDA and CDR2 is SQIVND in the germline V gene (reference sequence). Germline trimming cut 5 bases from V and 7 bases from J; bases unmatched to any gene: 5. CDR3 size: 14 residues. CDR3 amino acids: CASSPGQGVQPQHF. DNA of the CDR3: TGTGCCAGTAGTCCCGGACAGGGGGTACAGCCCCAGCATTTT. Combining the CDR3 with reference TRBV19 and TRBJ1-5 gives the whole variable domain DGGITQSPKYLFRKEGQNVTLSCEQNLNHDAMYWYRQDPGQGLRLIYYSQIVNDFQKGDIAEGYSVSREKKESFPLTVTSAQKNPTAFYLCASSPGQGVQPQHFGDGTRLSIL.

The rearrangement links TRBV5-6 to TRBJ2-1; 7 bases line up with TRBD2. Germline V gene sequence: CDR1 SGHDT, CDR2 YYEEEE. V was pared by 0 bases and J by 5 bases, with 8 bases of the junction left unmatched. The CDR3 extends over 16 amino acids. CDR3 sequence: CASSLERGGLHNEQFF. CDR3 DNA sequence: TGTGCCAGCAGCTTGGAACGGGGAGGGCTCCACAATGAGCAGTTCTTC.

The V call is TRBV19, the J call TRBJ2-1; TRBD2 matches 8 bases. Trimming cost V 4 bases and J 5 bases; bases outside gene matches: 4. The germline V gene encodes CDR1 LNHDA and CDR2 SQIVND (reference sequence). This CDR3 comprises 14 residues. The chain's CDR3 is CASSSLAGHNEQFF. The CDR3 DNA follows: TGTGCCAGTAGTAGTCTAGCGGGTCACAATGAGCAGTTCTTC.

This clone occurred once. The chain has TRBV11-3 and TRBJ2-3, with D perhaps TRBD2 (6 bases). CDR3 length: 14 amino acids. Trimming removed 5 bases at V and 4 bases at J, with 13 bases between. Germline CDR1 SGHNT, CDR2 YENEEA. CDR3 loop: CASSPGGAADTQYF. CDR3 bases: TGTGCCAGCAGCCCAGGCGGGGCAGCAGATACGCAGTATTTT.

The genes are TRBV19 and TRBJ1-1; weak D call: TRBD1 (5 bases). Trimming removed 4 bases from V and 0 bases from J, with 12 bases in between. The CDR3 length is 15 residues. CDR1 LNHDA and CDR2 SQIVND come from the germline V gene (reference sequence). The CDR3: CASSTRGLLNTEAFF. CDR3 nucleotides: TGTGCCAGTAGTACTCGGGGACTTTTGAACACTGAAGCTTTCTTT.

The chain uses TRBV5-5 and TRBJ1-1; unclear D gene. The ends were cut back, 5 bases at V and 6 bases at J, with 14 bases in the middle. Germline CDR1 is SGHKS and CDR2 is YYEKEE (reference sequence). This CDR3 contains 13 residues. The CDR3: CASSRTVGAEAFF. DNA of the CDR3: TGTGCCAGCAGTCGTACAGTCGGCGCTGAAGCTTTCTTT.

V gene TRBV7-6 combines with J gene TRBJ2-1, with a tentative D call TRBD2 (7 bases). Germline loops: CDR1 SGHVS, CDR2 FNYEAQ. The length of the CDR3 is 15 residues. V lost 5 bases and J lost 5, with 16 bases in between. CDR3 nucleotide sequence: TGTGCCAGCAGCCAAGGGGGGGTCGGAAACAATGAGCAGTTCTTC. Translating gives CASSQGGVGNNEQFF.

This clone was seen at least ten times. The chain employs TRBV7-8 and TRBJ2-7; 8 positions agree with TRBD2. V was clipped by 5 bases and J by 7 bases; unmatched bases: 16. The CDR3 is 16 amino acids. Germline CDR1 SGHVS, CDR2 FQNEAQ. DNA of the CDR3: TGTGCCAGCAGCAAAAGTAAGCGGGGGCCCGTCGGAGAGCAGTACTTC. Translating gives CASSKSKRGPVGEQYF.

The chain employs TRBV28 and TRBJ2-7; 11 bases map to TRBD2. The CDR3 loop spans 16 amino acids. Germline lookup yields CDR1 MDHEN and CDR2 SYDVKM. Unmatched junction bases numbered 8, after V lost 6 bases and J lost 1 base. CDR3 nucleotides: TGTGCCAGCAGACTAGCGGGAGAAGGGGTGTCCTACGAGCAGTACTTC. This codes for CASRLAGEGVSYEQYF. Together with reference TRBV28 and TRBJ2-7, the CDR3 gives the full variable domain: DVKVTQSSRYLVKRTGEKVFLECVQDMDHENMFWYRQDPGLGLRLIYFSYDVKMKEKGDIPEGYSVSREKKERFSLILESASTNQTSMYLCASRLAGEGVSYEQYFGPGTRLTVT.

The DNA of the CDR3 is TGTGCCAGCAAGGGACATAGTGGTAATTCACCCCTCCACTTT. This gives the protein CASKGHSGNSPLHF. This chain joins TRBV2 and TRBJ1-6; tentatively, D is TRBD1 (6 bases). Looked up from germline, CDR1 is SNHLY and CDR2 is FYNNEI. This CDR3 contains 14 residues. V dropped 7 bases and J dropped 6 bases, with 13 bases sitting between them.

The chain recombines TRBV11-2 with TRBJ2-5; D perhaps matches TRBD2 (5 bases). Germline V lookup: CDR1 SGHAT, CDR2 FQNNGV. The CDR3 totals 13 residues. Trimming removed 1 base from V and 5 bases from J, with 8 bases in between. This chain's CDR3 is CASSLVIAETQYF. The CDR3 nucleotides are TGTGCCAGCAGCTTAGTTATAGCGGAGACCCAGTACTTC.

This sequence joins TRBV30 and TRBJ2-7, with TRBD2 as a possible D gene (5 bases). V was pared by 8 bases and J by 2 bases, with 16 bases between. The CDR3 covers 13 residues. Germline CDR1 is GTSNPN and CDR2 is SVGIG (reference sequence). Here the CDR3 DNA reads TGTGCCGGAGAGGGTTGGCAGCCCTACGAGCAGTACTTC. Translated, it gives CAGEGWQPYEQYF.

The chain carries TRBV18 and TRBJ2-1; TRBD2 aligns across 9 bases. Trimming removed 3 bases from V and 2 bases from J; junction bases left unmatched: 2. CDR1 is KGHSH, CDR2 LQKENI, per germline. This CDR3 has 15 amino acids. This CDR3 is CASSPREGTYNEQFF. The CDR3 DNA reads TGTGCCAGCTCACCGCGGGAGGGGACCTACAATGAGCAGTTCTTC.

This clone was seen just once. This sequence joins TRBV10-3 and TRBJ2-3, with no clear D. The CDR3 is made up of 15 amino acids. Germline V gene data show CDR1 as ENHRY and CDR2 as SYGVKD. V lost 7 bases, J lost 0 bases, and 14 bases lay in between. The CDR3 loop is CAIKPLGPSTDTQYF. The CDR3 DNA follows: TGTGCCATCAAACCCCTAGGTCCTAGCACAGATACGCAGTATTTT.